The text below deals with one T cell receptor beta chain. It lacks a known antigen. No qualities accompany the bases; no much larger clone lies one base away. The CDR3 regions of human TCRbeta chains were subjected to immunosequencing. Per the original workflow: Repertoire TCRs were checked for matches against a reference library of SARS-CoV-2-specific TCRs that had been generated using the MIRA antigen-specificity platform. Breadth meant the fraction of unique TCRs that were SARS-CoV-2-associated, whereas depth meant the fraction of total T cells that were SARS-CoV-2-associated. Using the MIRA data, every spike-specific TCR was mapped to the spike region that the TCR reacted to and assigned to either a CD4 or a CD8 class. Log10-transformed breadth and depth values were compared by one-way ANOVA with Sidak's multiple comparisons tests. TCRdb took over this immuneACCESS table, retaining in-frame rearrangements with V and J assigned. Such tables are incomplete; in checked studies, under half of the missing clones stem from an unresolved V gene, and the remainder is unexplained. Clonal size and the V and J genes are those of that table, whereas D and trimming came from the DNA. Counted in this sample were fewer than 70,000 clones; roughly 80% of them appeared once. The top ten clonotypes cover 11% to 15% of the sample.

The data were obtained in a study of T cell responses to AZD1222 COVID-19 vaccine (dated by TCRdb to the early 2020s). For the wider study: A total of around 240 trial participants underwent TCR sequencing, of whom 207 received two doses of AZD1222 and approximately 25 received two doses of the MenACWY control vaccine. Trial participants were enrolled by age into 18-55, 56-69 and 70-plus year subgroups, with roughly 150, 30 and 60 TCR-sequenced participants respectively.

The CDR3 contains 14 residues, cysteine and phenylalanine counted. The entry retains the CDR3 DNA only, 42 bases that are in frame from base 1. V lost 3 bases and J lost 2 bases; the stretch between them is 10 bases long. According to the germline V gene (reference sequence), CDR1 reads SEHNR and CDR2 reads FQNEAQ. What the time point label conveys for this sample: about 28 days (+/-7) after the second vaccine dose. AZD1222 recipients with second doses at about 4 weeks or about 12 weeks were pooled, because spike-specific TCR depth and breadth did not differ between schedules. The vaccinee samples were drawn from two UK trials, COV001 and COV002, one of which was a single-blind randomized controlled phase 2/3 trial testing AZD1222 (ChAdOx1 nCoV-19) in healthy adults. For TCRbeta chain sequencing, PBMC samples were collected from trial participants at day 0 and at day 28 after the second dose. Points the paper makes about the study in general: A significant rise in spike-specific TCR breadth and depth was observed after two AZD1222 doses relative to day 0 and relative to MenACWY recipients. Conclusions about previously exposed vaccinees are limited because only six or seven AZD1222 recipients were SARS-CoV-2 seropositive at baseline. The 56-69-year group was small, and its depth increase did not reach significance, likely because of low power. Reportedly, close to half of the unique spike-specific TCRs recognized epitopes lying outside the regions that are mutated in the B.1.351 and B.1.1.7 variants. Most participants were white British and females outnumbered males, and the authors suggested that clonal diversity may have been underestimated. CD4 TCRs associated with the vaccine covered the entire spike protein, and the dominant responses were in regions 160-218 and 743-854. Because no day 14 peak-response samples were available, the repertoires could be characterized only after the peak T cell response.

This TCR was sampled from an adult who received the AZD1222 COVID-19 vaccine. Sequencing used peripheral blood, obtained 28 days after the second AZD1222 dose. The chain joins TRBV7-9 to TRBJ1-1; no D gene is confidently identified. The DNA is TGTGCCAGCAGCTTGCCGAAGGGAAACACTGAAGCTTTCTTT. It specifies CASSLPKGNTEAFF.